This entry lists 25 T cell receptor beta chains sequenced from one sample in a study of OX40 agonist ivuxolimab in advanced cancers. The library was obtained by the immunoSEQ multiplex PCR assay. TCRdb's version of the immuneACCESS table is confined to in-frame rearrangements and falls short of the full clone set. An unresolved V gene accounts for under half of the shortfall where checked; the remainder is of unknown origin. The sample profile shows 30,000 or so clones; 85% to 90% of them were found once. Approximately 20% of the sample is taken by the ten largest. This specimen was CD4+ or CD8+ T cells sorted from blood, taken in a trial of the OX40 agonist ivuxolimab. The receptors shown here come from an adult with an advanced solid tumor such as melanoma, head and neck, liver or kidney cancer.

This CDR3 is CASSAAIQGALILGNTDTQYF. The CDR3 DNA follows: TGTGCCAGCAGCGCAGCGATACAGGGGGCACTAATCTTAGGAAACACAGATACGCAGTATTTT. The chain recombines TRBV2 with TRBJ2-3; 9 nucleotides align to TRBD1. With 6 bases clipped from V and 2 bases from J, the junction kept 24 bases outside the gene matches. The CDR3 sequence is 21 residues long. Germline values: CDR1 SNHLY, CDR2 FYNNEI.

The rearrangement joins TRBV6-5 to TRBJ2-7; TRBD1 aligns across 9 bases. Germline CDR1 reads MNHEY; CDR2 reads SVGAGI. V lost 6 bases to trimming and J lost 0 bases; unmatched junction nucleotides: 3. The CDR3 spans 14 residues. The CDR3 spells CASSWDRDSYEQYF. The CDR3 coding sequence is TGTGCCAGCAGCTGGGACAGGGACTCCTACGAGCAGTACTTC.

The CDR3 spells CASSLAWGDSPLHF. The CDR3 DNA follows: TGCGCCAGCAGCTTGGCCTGGGGGGATTCACCCCTCCACTTT. The chain couples TRBV5-1 to TRBJ1-6; the D gene is possibly TRBD1 (5 bases). Germline V gene data show CDR1 as SGHRS and CDR2 as YFSETQ. The CDR3 loop spans 14 amino acids. Trimming stripped 0 bases from V and 8 bases from J, with 9 bases between.

This sequence joins TRBV27 and TRBJ1-2; D not resolved. CDR3 length equals 14 residues. Germline values: CDR1 MNHEY, CDR2 SMNVEV (reference sequence). Trimming pared 0 bases from V and 5 bases from J, leaving 10 bases between. The CDR3 DNA follows: TGTGCCAGCAGTTTATCGGGCCCCACTTATGGCTACACCTTC. Its protein product is CASSLSGPTYGYTF.

V is TRBV5-4 and J is TRBJ2-5; D might be TRBD2 (6 bases). Germline CDR1 and CDR2: SGHNT and YYREEE (reference sequence). The CDR3 loop spans 14 amino acids. V was cut by 2 bases and J by 4 bases, with 12 bases left in between. The CDR3 reads CASSFDLGGETQYF. CDR3 DNA: TGTGCCAGCAGCTTCGATCTGGGGGGAGAGACCCAGTACTTC.

The chain links TRBV15 to TRBJ2-7, with 7 bases that match TRBD1. Trimming took 3 bases from V and 3 from J; bases not matched to a gene: 5. Germline assignment: CDR1 LNHNV and CDR2 YYDKDF (reference sequence). This CDR3 is built from 14 residues. The CDR3 loop is CATSSPRQGYEQYF. As DNA, the CDR3 is TGTGCCACCAGCAGCCCAAGACAGGGCTACGAGCAGTACTTC.

This rearrangement joins TRBV7-9 to TRBJ2-7, with D perhaps matching TRBD1 (5 bases). Trimming shortened V by 3 bases and J by 5 bases, and 17 bases separated the two germline ends. The CDR3 is made up of 15 amino acids. CDR1 is SEHNR and CDR2 is FQNEAQ in the germline V gene (reference sequence). The CDR3 sequence is CASSFASGRVDEQYF. The DNA of the CDR3 is TGTGCCAGCAGCTTCGCGTCTGGCAGGGTCGACGAGCAGTACTTC. The full variable domain, in which reference TRBV7-9 and TRBJ2-7 provide the parts outside the CDR3, is DTGVSQNPRHKITKRGQNVTFRCDPISEHNRLYWYRQTLGQGPEFLTYFQNEAQLEKSRLLSDRFSAERPKGSFSTLEIQRTEQGDSAMYLCASSFASGRVDEQYFGPGTRLTVT.

This clone was observed a few times. V is TRBV28 and J is TRBJ2-3, with TRBD1 identical over 8 bases. Trimming removed 0 bases from V and 4 bases from J; junction bases left unmatched: 3. The CDR3 sequence is 15 residues long. The germline V gene encodes CDR1 MDHEN and CDR2 SYDVKM. The CDR3 sequence: CASSLWDRAPDTQYF. CDR3 sequence (DNA): TGTGCCAGCAGTTTATGGGACAGGGCGCCAGATACGCAGTATTTT.

V and J are TRBV27 and TRBJ1-5, with D perhaps TRBD1 (5 bases). The CDR3 loop spans 14 amino acids. Germline values: CDR1 MNHEY, CDR2 SMNVEV (reference sequence). V was cut by 3 bases and J by 5 bases, with 11 bases left in between. CDR3: CASSFNGDDQPQHF. The CDR3, as DNA: TGTGCCAGCAGTTTCAACGGGGACGATCAGCCCCAGCATTTT.

The genes are TRBV7-2 and TRBJ1-1, with 8 bases lining up with TRBD1. The CDR3 covers 15 residues. Germline assignment: CDR1 SGHTA and CDR2 FQGNSA. The J segment lost 2 bases and the V segment lost 7 bases, leaving 9 bases of the junction unmatched. The CDR3, as DNA: TGTGCCAGCACCCTAGACAGGGGTGGAAACACTGAAGCTTTCTTT. The encoded protein is CASTLDRGGNTEAFF.

J is TRBJ2-4 and V is TRBV6-6, with D perhaps being TRBD1 or TRBD2 (5 bases each). V dropped 5 bases and J dropped 1 base, with 12 bases sitting between them. CDR1 is MNHNY, CDR2 SVGAGI, per germline (reference sequence). This CDR3 spans 15 amino acids. The CDR3 is CASSLTEGAKNIQYF. The CDR3 DNA follows: TGTGCCAGCAGTCTAACAGAGGGGGCCAAAAACATTCAGTACTTC.

This sequence joins TRBV18 and TRBJ2-3; TRBD2 matches at 10 bases. The CDR3 runs to 17 residues. V was clipped by 0 bases and J by 4 bases; unmatched bases: 7. In germline, CDR1 is KGHSH, CDR2 LQKENI. In DNA form, the CDR3 reads TGTGCCAGCTCACCACCGGCTAGCGGGAGTTTAGCAGATACGCAGTATTTT. Amino acids: CASSPPASGSLADTQYF.

The chain combines TRBV19 with TRBJ2-7; the match to TRBD2 covers 7 bases. The CDR3 is made up of 14 amino acids. Germline V gene sequence: CDR1 LNHDA, CDR2 SQIVND (reference sequence). V gave up 5 bases and J gave up 7 bases; unmatched junction bases: 11. The CDR3 coding sequence is TGTGCCAGTAGTTCCGTGACGGGAGCGGGGGAGCAGTACTTC. It translates to CASSSVTGAGEQYF.

This clone has more than one count but fewer than ten. The rearrangement links TRBV5-1 to TRBJ2-7; the match to TRBD1 covers 11 bases. Germline loops: CDR1 SGHRS, CDR2 YFSETQ. The CDR3 is 14 residues long. J lost 8 bases, V lost 4 bases, and 8 bases had no gene match. CDR3 loop: CASSTGQGAIQQYF. The CDR3 bases are TGCGCCAGCAGCACCGGACAGGGGGCTATTCAGCAGTACTTC.

This rearrangement joins TRBV4-1 to TRBJ2-1; the match to TRBD2 covers 9 bases. This CDR3 is 15 amino acids long. V shed 3 bases, J shed 6 bases, and the junction held 6 bases outside the gene matches. Germline lookup yields CDR1 MGHRA and CDR2 YSYEKL. CDR3 region: CASSHWTSEGNEQFF. The CDR3 DNA reads as TGCGCCAGCAGCCATTGGACTAGCGAGGGCAATGAGCAGTTCTTC.

J is TRBJ2-7 and V is TRBV15; perhaps TRBD1 as D (6 bases). The V end lost 1 base, the J end lost 9 bases, and 22 bases lay between the germline ends. This CDR3 spans 16 amino acids. Germline CDR1 is LNHNV and CDR2 is YYDKDF (reference sequence). CDR3 residues: CATSRGRRGNPRVQYF. The CDR3 DNA sequence: TGTGCCACCAGCAGAGGACGAAGGGGGAACCCCCGAGTGCAGTACTTC.

This sequence joins TRBV9 and TRBJ2-5; 10 bases are shared with TRBD2. V was pared by 0 bases and J by 5 bases, with 7 bases of the junction left unmatched. This CDR3 comprises 16 residues. The V gene's germline CDR1 is SGDLS and CDR2 YYNGEE. As DNA, the CDR3 is TGTGCCAGCAGCGTAGGGCTAGCGGGAGTCAGGGAGACCCAGTACTTC. Translating gives CASSVGLAGVRETQYF.

This clone was recorded only once. The rearrangement uses TRBV7-9 and TRBJ1-2, with D perhaps matching TRBD1 (6 bases). Trimming stripped 2 bases from V and 4 bases from J, with 11 bases between. Germline assignment: CDR1 SEHNR and CDR2 FQNEAQ (reference sequence). The CDR3 runs to 14 residues. CDR3 sequence (DNA): TGTGCCAGCAGCTTACTTTGGGGGGCCTATGGCTACACCTTC. It codes for CASSLLWGAYGYTF.

This clone appeared a few times. The chain recombines TRBV29-1 with TRBJ1-2; D remains unclear. Germline V lookup: CDR1 SQVTM, CDR2 ANQGSEA. The CDR3 runs 14 residues. The V and J ends lost 3 bases and 0 bases respectively, with 11 bases between them. CDR3 amino acids: CSVEGGTPNYGYTF. The DNA of the CDR3 is TGCAGCGTTGAGGGCGGCACGCCTAACTATGGCTACACCTTC.

The J gene is TRBJ2-7, the V gene TRBV11-3; 8 bases are a match to TRBD1. The CDR3 length is 12 residues. The junction had 2 bases not matched to a gene; V was cut back by 3 bases and J by 7 bases. In germline, CDR1 is SGHNT, CDR2 YENEEA. As DNA, the CDR3 is TGTGCCAGCAGCTTTAGGACAGGGGAGCAGTACTTC. Amino acids: CASSFRTGEQYF. Looking up the rest from reference TRBV11-3 and TRBJ2-7 gives the full variable domain: EAGVVQSPRYKIIEKKQPVAFWCNPISGHNTLYWYLQNLGQGPELLIRYENEEAVDDSQLPKDRFSAERLKGVDSTLKIQPAELGDSAVYLCASSFRTGEQYFGPGTRLTVT.

This chain joins TRBV6-5 and TRBJ1-2, with D hard to call. CDR3 length: 15 amino acids. Germline-derived CDR1 and CDR2 are MNHEY and SVGAGI. Trimming removed 0 bases at V and 4 bases at J, with 12 bases between. The CDR3 here is CASSYSLSGSYGYTF. CDR3 coding DNA: TGTGCCAGCAGTTACTCCCTCTCGGGCAGCTATGGCTACACCTTC.

V usage is TRBV9 and J usage is TRBJ2-5; the match to TRBD2 covers 7 bases. The CDR3 loop spans 16 amino acids. J lost 3 bases, V lost 2 bases, and 10 bases had no gene match. From germline, CDR1 is SGDLS and CDR2 YYNGEE. CDR3 in DNA: TGTGCCAGCAGCGTTGGGTCCGGGACTACCGAAGAGACCCAGTACTTC. This encodes CASSVGSGTTEETQYF.

The chain carries TRBV5-4 and TRBJ2-3, with D unclear. CDR1 and CDR2 from the germline V gene are SGHNT and YYREEE (reference sequence). Deletions cut 4 bases from V and 8 bases from J, with 14 bases between. This CDR3 is 13 amino acids long. CDR3 DNA: TGTGCCAGCAGCGCGCCCCCACACGGTACGCAGTATTTT. This encodes CASSAPPHGTQYF.

The gene calls are TRBV9 and TRBJ2-1; D is tentatively TRBD1 or TRBD2 (5 bases each). V shed 6 bases and J shed 10 bases, with 20 bases lying between them. The germline V gene encodes CDR1 SGDLS and CDR2 YYNGEE. This CDR3 region has 14 residues. CDR3 region: CASNYGTPQEEQFF. CDR3 nucleotide sequence: TGTGCCAGCAACTACGGGACCCCCCAGGAGGAGCAGTTCTTC.

The J gene is TRBJ2-5, the V gene TRBV6-6, with D unclear. Germline V lookup: CDR1 MNHNY, CDR2 SVGAGI (reference sequence). This CDR3 has 13 residues. V was shortened by 6 bases and J by 1 base, with 9 bases between the two germline ends. CDR3 residues: CASRAHPQETQYF. The CDR3 coding sequence is TGTGCCAGCAGGGCCCACCCCCAAGAGACCCAGTACTTC.